This T cell receptor (beta chain) was sequenced in a study of blood T cell repertoires in COVID-19. For the study at large: Some COVID-19 samples were acute and others convalescent; all came from the United States, Italy and Spain.

Here immunoSEQ multiplex PCR was the method, and the copy in TCRdb shows in-frame clones only, minus some. The data show around 240,000 clones, about 82% seen once. Germline CDR1 SQVTM, CDR2 ANQGSEA. The V and J ends lost 7 bases and 0 bases respectively, with 12 bases between them. The CDR3 runs to 13 residues. This TCR derives from a woman between 45 and 60 years old who had recovered from COVID-19. The chain links TRBV29-1 to TRBJ2-5; a possible D gene is TRBD2 (5 bases). Material for sequencing was PBMCs or T cells enriched from blood (not recorded which). The CDR3 region is CSAHGMYQETQYF. The CDR3 region has the DNA TGCAGCGCCCACGGGATGTACCAAGAGACCCAGTACTTC.